Listed below are T cell receptor beta chains from one sample, sequenced in a study of CD8+CD57+ T cells in acquired aplastic anemia. TCRdb used MiXCR to reprocess the reads, holding one entry per CDR3 protein. The table has 180,000 or so distinct CDR3 sequences, less than 65% seen once. The sample was sorted CD4+, CD8+, or CD8+CD57+ T cells (not recorded which) from PBMCs. These receptors all come from a human donor with aplastic anemia. Each CDR3 is given with its conserved first and last residue. D genes are given only for firm matches. Clone size is given for some rows only: seen once, a few or many times, or a class if the clone is expanded.

TRBJ2-3	TRBV6-1	TRBD1	many	TGTGCCAGCAGTGAAGACCAGGGGGCCAACACAGATACGCAGTATTTT	CASSEDQGANTDTQYF
TRBJ1-1	TRBV20-1	.	.	TGCAGTGCTAGGAGCCCAGGCGCTGAAGCTTTCTTT	CSARSPGAEAFF
TRBJ1-2	TRBV20-1	TRBD1	.	TGCAGTGCTAGTCACAGGGGAAATGGCTACACCTTC	CSASHRGNGYTF
TRBJ1-2	TRBV20-1	.	.	TGCAGTGCTAGAGATAAAACATCCAACTATGGCTACACCTTC	CSARDKTSNYGYTF
TRBJ2-3	TRBV19	.	many	TGTGCCAGTAGTATTAAGGGGCGAAGGGCAGATACGCAGTATTTT	CASSIKGRRADTQYF
TRBJ2-3	TRBV5-6	.	.	TGTGCCAGCAGCTTGGGGAACACAGATACGCAGTATTTT	CASSLGNTDTQYF
TRBJ2-4	TRBV11-2	.	.	TGTGCCAGCAGCTTAGACAGGGGTCCGGACATTCAGTACTTC	CASSLDRGPDIQYF
TRBJ2-1	TRBV14	TRBD2	.	TGTGCCAGCAGCCAAGCCAGCGGCGGGGGAGGTGAGCAGTTCTTC	CASSQASGGGGEQFF
TRBJ2-7	TRBV7-8	.	.	TGTGCCAGCAGCGGGGGGAACGAGCAGTACTTC	CASSGGNEQYF
TRBJ1-1	TRBV20-1	.	.	TGCAGTGCTAGGGCCGCGTTTGGCACTGAAGCTTTCTTT	CSARAAFGTEAFF
TRBJ1-5	TRBV2	.	few	TGTGCCAGCAGTCCCGGTCTTTGGCAGCCCCAGCATTTT	CASSPGLWQPQHF
TRBJ1-1	TRBV10-3	.	.	TGTACCATCACGGGGACAACGAACACTGAAGCCTTCTTT	CTITGTTNTEAFF
TRBJ2-7	TRBV27	.	.	TGTGCCAGCAGTTTGGGTCAGGTAGGCGAGCAGTACTTC	CASSLGQVGEQYF
TRBJ2-1	TRBV20-1	TRBD2	once	TGCAGTGCTAGAGAAGGTAGCGGGAATTACAATGAGCAGTTCTTC	CSAREGSGNYNEQFF
TRBJ2-7	TRBV9	TRBD1	.	TGTGCCAGCAGCATTCATGGACAGGCTAACGAGCAGTACTTC	CASSIHGQANEQYF
TRBJ2-6	TRBV2	.	.	TGTGCCAGCAGCCCCCCCGACCTCTCTGGGGCCAACGTCCTGACTTTC	CASSPPDLSGANVLTF
TRBJ2-1	TRBV7-8	.	.	TGTGCCAGCTTCGAATCTGCACATGAGCAGTTCTTC	CASFESAHEQFF
TRBJ2-6	TRBV7-3	.	.	TGTGCCAGCAGCTTAATCGCCGGGGCCAACGTCCTGACTTTC	CASSLIAGANVLTF
TRBJ1-2	TRBV19	.	many	TGTGCCAGTAGTATCCGGACCGCTTATGGCTACACCTTC	CASSIRTAYGYTF
TRBJ2-5	TRBV7-9	TRBD2	.	TGTGCCAGCAGCTTTAGACTAGCGATGGAGACCCAGTACTTC	CASSFRLAMETQYF
TRBJ2-3	TRBV7-9	.	.	TGTGCCAGCAGCTTGAAGGGCGGGGCCCTGACAGATACGCAGTATTTT	CASSLKGGALTDTQYF
TRBJ1-1	TRBV29-1	.	.	TGCAGCGTCCTGGGAAGGGCTTCAACCGACACTGAAGCTTTCTTT	CSVLGRASTDTEAFF
TRBJ2-7	TRBV7-8	.	.	TGTGCCAGCAGCACCCCGACAGGAATCTACGAGCAGTACTTC	CASSTPTGIYEQYF
TRBJ2-5	TRBV12-5	.	few	TGTGCTAGTGGTTTGGAGGGGGAAACCCAGTACTTC	CASGLEGETQYF
TRBJ2-5	TRBV20-1	TRBD1	.	TGCAGTGCTAGAGTGGGACAGGGGGAGACCCAGTACTTC	CSARVGQGETQYF
TRBJ2-7	TRBV2	.	few	TGTGCCAGCGAATACAGTCTCGAGCAGTACTTC	CASEYSLEQYF
TRBJ1-3	TRBV7-9	.	once	TGTGCCAGCAGCCCGACGGGACCATCTGGAAACACCATATATTTT	CASSPTGPSGNTIYF
TRBJ1-6	TRBV9	TRBD1	.	TGTGCCAGCAGCGTAGGCGACAGGGGTTCACCCCTCCACTTT	CASSVGDRGSPLHF
TRBJ2-2	TRBV5-5	TRBD1	.	TGTGCCAGCAGCTTGGTGGGGAGACAGGGGGTACGGGAGCTGTTTTTT	CASSLVGRQGVRELFF
TRBJ1-5	TRBV6-1	.	.	TGTGCCAGCACCGGGGCGGGCAATCAGCCCCAGCATTTT	CASTGAGNQPQHF
TRBJ1-4	TRBV12-3/TRBV12-4	.	.	TGTGCCAGCAGTCCCCGGACGGTAACTAATGAAAAACTGTTTTTT	CASSPRTVTNEKLFF
TRBJ2-7	TRBV4-3	.	.	TGCGCCAGCAGCCAAGACACGCACGGGGACGAGCAATACTTC	CASSQDTHGDEQYF
TRBJ2-7	TRBV27	.	many	TGTGCCAGCAGTTTATCTGGGGGGAACGAGCAGTACTTC	CASSLSGGNEQYF
TRBJ1-1	TRBV19	.	once	TGTGCCAGTAGTGCGGGACTCATGAACGCTGAAGCCTCCTTT	CASSAGLMNAEASF
TRBJ2-3	TRBV15	TRBD2	.	TGTGCCACCAGCAGAGATGTGGCTAGCGGGGGACTTACGCAGTATTTT	CATSRDVASGGLTQYF
TRBJ1-1	TRBV29-1	TRBD1	.	TGCAGCGTTGAAGATCACAGGGGCACTGAAGCTTTCTTT	CSVEDHRGTEAFF
TRBJ2-7	TRBV14	.	.	TGTGCCAGCAGCCAAGTCGGGTACGAGCAGTACTTC	CASSQVGYEQYF
TRBJ2-6	TRBV11-2	.	few	TGTGCCAGCAGCTTAACGTTCAGGTTGAGCTCTGGGGCCAACGTCCTGGCTTTC	CASSLTFRLSSGANVLAF
TRBJ2-1	TRBV2	TRBD1	.	TGTGCCAGCACCGACAGGGGTTCAAATGAGCAGTTCTTC	CASTDRGSNEQFF
TRBJ2-3	TRBV29-1	.	.	TGCAGCGTTGAAGATACGGGTAATGAGCAGTATTTT	CSVEDTGNEQYF
TRBJ2-5	TRBV9	.	few	TGTGCCAGCAGCGTAGTGGAACAAGAGACCCAGTACTTC	CASSVVEQETQYF
TRBJ2-1	TRBV5-1	TRBD2	.	TGCGCCAGCAGCTTTGGCGCAGCGGGGATGGGCAATGAGCAGTTCTTC	CASSFGAAGMGNEQFF
TRBJ2-5	TRBV19	.	many	TGTGCCAGTAGTATAGACTACTCGGGCTTCCAAGAGACCCAGTACTTC	CASSIDYSGFQETQYF
TRBJ2-5	TRBV5-1	.	many	TGCGCCAGCAGCTTGGGGGACAACCAAGAGACCCAGTACTTC	CASSLGDNQETQYF
TRBJ2-2	TRBV7-6	.	.	TGTGCCAGCAGCCCCGGAAGACTAGTACGCGGCGGGGAGCTGTTTTTT	CASSPGRLVRGGELFF
TRBJ1-6	TRBV7-3	.	.	TGTGCCAGCAGCTTGGGGGAAAATTCACCCCTCCACTTT	CASSLGENSPLHF
TRBJ2-7	TRBV7-2	.	.	TGTGCCAGCAGCGATGGGCACGGGCGGGAGCAGTACTTC	CASSDGHGREQYF
TRBJ2-1	TRBV4-1	.	.	TGCGCCAGCAGCCAGGGCCCCAGGGGGGGGCCCTATGAGCAGTTCTTC	CASSQGPRGGPYEQFF
TRBJ2-5	TRBV7-2	.	.	TGTGCCAGCAGCCTTTGGGGGTTAGAGACCCAGTACTTC	CASSLWGLETQYF
TRBJ2-3	TRBV6-4	.	.	TGTGCCAGCAGTGACGTAGGGGTCACAGGTACGCAGTATTTT	CASSDVGVTGTQYF
TRBJ2-3	TRBV19	TRBD1	.	TGTGCCAGTGGGACAGGGCCTAGCACAGATACGCAGTATTTT	CASGTGPSTDTQYF
TRBJ2-7	TRBV7-3	TRBD2	.	TGTGCCAGCAGCCTGCCTCCGGGACTAGCGGGAGGGCCCTACGAGCAGTACTTC	CASSLPPGLAGGPYEQYF
TRBJ2-7	TRBV9	TRBD2	.	TGTGCCAGCAGCGCCGGGACTAGCGGCTCCTACGAGCAGTACTTC	CASSAGTSGSYEQYF
TRBJ1-1	TRBV27	.	.	TGTGCCAGCAGTAAGGTCAGGGAAACGAACACTGAAGCTTTCTTT	CASSKVRETNTEAFF
TRBJ2-5	TRBV19	.	once	TGTGCCAGTAGTATTGACATGGAGACCCAGTACTTC	CASSIDMETQYF
TRBJ2-7	TRBV11-2	TRBD2	.	TGTGCCAGCACTTGGGGAGGGCTTCACGAGCAGTACTTC	CASTWGGLHEQYF
TRBJ1-2	TRBV2	TRBD1	.	TGTGCCAGCAAGCTCAGACAGGGGGCGGCTGGCTACACCTTC	CASKLRQGAAGYTF